Listed below are T cell receptor beta chains from one sample, sequenced in a study of blood T cells in healthy people across ages. A single record per CDR3 protein comes from TCRdb applying MiXCR to the 5' RACE reads. Seen here are 800,000 or so distinct CDR3 sequences, less than 80% observed once, and the top ten hold about a quarter. The sequenced sample consisted of blood. The receptor set was obtained from a man aged 30-40 years in good health. Each CDR3 is given with its conserved first and last residue. Fields, in order: J gene, clone size, V gene, D gene, CDR3 DNA, CDR3 protein. A D gene is named only where the DNA matches it firmly. Expanded clones get a size class; other rows say once, few or many, or leave the size out.

>TRBJ1-4|NA|TRBV2|NA
TGTGCCAGACGGACAGCGCTTGATGAAAAACTGTTTTTT
CARRTALDEKLFF
>TRBJ2-3|few|TRBV12-3/TRBV12-4|TRBD2
TGTGCCAGCAGCGGGGGAGGGGATACGCAGTATTTT
CASSGGGDTQYF
>TRBJ2-3|few|TRBV20-1|NA
TGCAGTGCTCCCGGGCGGTCCACTGATACGCAGTATTTT
CSAPGRSTDTQYF
>TRBJ2-1|once|TRBV5-1|TRBD1
TGCGCCAGCAGCATGACAGGGACCCCATCCGATGAGCAGTTCTTC
CASSMTGTPSDEQFF
>TRBJ2-7|NA|TRBV30|NA
TGTGCCTGGGGCGAGGGGGAGCAGTACTTC
CAWGEGEQYF
>TRBJ1-4|few|TRBV7-6|TRBD1
TGTGCCAGCAGCCCGACAGGGGTTTATAATGAAAAACTGTTTTTT
CASSPTGVYNEKLFF
>TRBJ2-6|NA|TRBV2|TRBD2
TGTGCCAGAGGAGGGCGGGGGGACTCTGGGGCCAACGTCCTGACTTTC
CARGGRGDSGANVLTF
>TRBJ2-7|few|TRBV30|NA
TGTGCCTGGAGTCCGAGTTACGAGCAGTACTTC
CAWSPSYEQYF
>TRBJ2-7|NA|TRBV4-3|NA
TGCGCCAGCAGCCAAGTTCAACCTTTTGTTGAGCAGTACTTC
CASSQVQPFVEQYF
>TRBJ2-3|NA|TRBV12-3/TRBV12-4|TRBD2
TGTGCCAGCAGTAGAAGCGGGGCAGATACGCAGTATTTC
CASSRSGADTQYF
>TRBJ2-7|NA|TRBV2|TRBD1
TGTGCCACCTTACGGACAGGGGAATCCTACGAGCAGTACTTC
CATLRTGESYEQYF
>TRBJ2-1|few|TRBV7-9|NA
TGTGCCAGCAGCTTAGTCGACCGCTACAATGAGCAGTTCTTC
CASSLVDRYNEQFF
>TRBJ2-5|NA|TRBV6-2/TRBV6-3|NA
TGTGCCAGCAGACCTGACAGATTCCAAGAGACCCAGTACTTC
CASRPDRFQETQYF
>TRBJ2-1|few|TRBV7-2|TRBD2
TGTGCCAGCAGCTACTCCCGGACTAGCGGGGGGCCCTACAATGAGCAGTTCTTC
CASSYSRTSGGPYNEQFF
>TRBJ2-5|NA|TRBV7-2|TRBD2
TGTGCCAGCAGCTTAGCCAGAACTAGCGGGGGGGATGAGGAGACCCAGTACTTC
CASSLARTSGGDEETQYF
>TRBJ1-4|NA|TRBV4-1|NA
TGCGCCAGCAGCCAAGGTCAGGGTCCCGGGGCTAATGAAAAACTGTTTTTT
CASSQGQGPGANEKLFF
>TRBJ2-7|NA|TRBV12-3/TRBV12-4|NA
TGTGCCAGCACCGACGGGCGGGCAAGCTCCTACGAGCAGTACTTC
CASTDGRASSYEQYF
>TRBJ2-5|NA|TRBV7-9|NA
TGTGCCAGCAGCCATCCCTTCGACAGCCAAGAGACCCAGTACTTC
CASSHPFDSQETQYF
>TRBJ1-1|NA|TRBV20-1|NA
TGCAGTGCTAGAGTGGGGGGGCTCACTGAAGCTTTCTTT
CSARVGGLTEAFF
>TRBJ1-2|few|TRBV2|NA
TGTGCCAGCAAGCCCGGGGTGGAGGGATATGGCTACACCTTC
CASKPGVEGYGYTF
>TRBJ2-5|NA|TRBV7-2|NA
TGTGCCAGCAGCTTAGTGGCTGGCCGGAGGGAGACCCAGTACTTC
CASSLVAGRRETQYF
>TRBJ2-1|NA|TRBV11-2|TRBD2
TGTGCCAGCAGCTTAACTGGCGGGGGGGTGGCTGAGCAGTTCTTC
CASSLTGGGVAEQFF
>TRBJ1-5|NA|TRBV20-1|TRBD1
TGCAGTGCTAGAGCCCAGGGGGATCAGCCCCAGCATTTT
CSARAQGDQPQHF
>TRBJ2-4|few|TRBV7-2|NA
TGTGCCAGCAGCTTAGTGCAGTACATTCAGTACTTC
CASSLVQYIQYF
>TRBJ2-7|NA|TRBV11-1|NA
TGTGCCAGCAGGGACCACGACGGTTCCTACGAGCAGTACTTC
CASRDHDGSYEQYF
>TRBJ2-1|NA|TRBV29-1|TRBD1
TGCAGCGTTGACAAGGACAGGGGGCTGAGGGAGCAGTTCTTC
CSVDKDRGLREQFF
>TRBJ2-7|few|TRBV7-2|TRBD2
TGTGCCAGCAGTTCCGGGACTAGTAGGTACGAGCAGTACTTC
CASSSGTSRYEQYF
>TRBJ2-3|NA|TRBV6-2/TRBV6-3|NA
TGTGCCAGCGGGGGTTTCCCAGATACGCAGTATTTT
CASGGFPDTQYF
>TRBJ1-2|NA|TRBV9|NA
TGTGCCAGCAGCGCCCAACTGGGACGGGGGAACTATGGCTACACCTTC
CASSAQLGRGNYGYTF
>TRBJ1-1|NA|TRBV9|TRBD1
TGTGCCAGCAGCCTTAGGACAGGCTGGACTGAAGCTTTCTTT
CASSLRTGWTEAFF
>TRBJ2-7|NA|TRBV6-5|NA
TGTGCCAGCAGATATATTTCGAGGGAGAGCTCCTACGAGCAGTACTTC
CASRYISRESSYEQYF
>TRBJ2-3|few|TRBV5-5|NA
TGTGCCAGCAGCCGCAAAACGACAGGTTCAACGCAGTATTTT
CASSRKTTGSTQYF
>TRBJ2-1|few|TRBV9|NA
TGTGCCAGCAGCGAGGGGGGAAACAATGAGCAGTTCTTC
CASSEGGNNEQFF
>TRBJ2-7|once|TRBV7-8|TRBD1
TGTGCCAGCAGCCCGATGATCCGGGACAGGGCCTACGAGCAGTACTTC
CASSPMIRDRAYEQYF
>TRBJ1-2|NA|TRBV9|TRBD1
TGTGCCAGCAACCCGACAGGGACCCTTTATGGCTACACCTTC
CASNPTGTLYGYTF